The 21 T cell receptor beta chains below all came from one sample that was sequenced in a study of CD8 T cells in Susac syndrome (dated by TCRdb to between 2018 and 2021). Preparation of the library involved the immunoSEQ multiplex PCR assay. RNA was extracted using the RNeasy kit, and about 0.5 to 1 ug of the RNA was reverse transcribed with random hexamers. The raw public data were reprocessed by TCRdb itself: fastp quality trimming at Q25, MiXCR clonotype calling, in-frame beta chains only. Here each entry gathers all rows of one CDR3 protein and keeps the most common genes and DNA. The sample table shows 150,000 to 200,000 distinct CDR3 sequences, and approximately 92% are seen once. Approximately 0.14% of the sample is in the top ten clones. Material for sequencing was CD4+ T cells from PBMCs. The receptors come from a human donor in good health.

The chain joins TRBV29-1 to TRBJ1-2, with 8 positions matching TRBD1. Looked up from germline, CDR1 is SQVTM and CDR2 is ANQGSEA. V was clipped by 6 bases and J by 8 bases; unmatched bases: 11. This CDR3 has 13 residues. The CDR3 DNA follows: TGCAGCGTCGCGGGACAGGAGTTCGTCGGCTACACCTTC. This gives the protein CSVAGQEFVGYTF.

The chain carries TRBV20-1 and TRBJ2-1; TRBD2 agrees at 7 bases. V was pared by 0 bases and J by 4 bases, with 12 bases of the junction left unmatched. The CDR3 totals 17 residues. From germline, CDR1 is DFQATT and CDR2 SNEGSKA (reference sequence). The CDR3 here is CSARDLGASGGYNEQFF. CDR3 DNA: TGCAGTGCTAGAGATCTAGGGGCTAGCGGAGGATACAATGAGCAGTTCTTC.

The chain combines TRBV3-1 with TRBJ2-7; D unresolved. V lost 1 base to trimming and J lost 3 bases, with 4 bases between them. CDR3 length equals 12 residues. The germline CDR1 and CDR2 sequences are LGHDT and YNNKEL (reference sequence). As DNA, the CDR3 is TGTGCCAGCAGCCAAGGAATCTACGAGCAGTACTTC. It specifies CASSQGIYEQYF.

The chain couples TRBV10-3 to TRBJ2-1, with a weak D call TRBD2 (6 bases). Germline V gives CDR1 ENHRY, CDR2 SYGVKD. The CDR3 spans 12 residues. Deletions cut 3 bases from V and 8 bases from J, with 8 bases between. CDR3 amino acids: CAISERRDEQFF. The DNA of the CDR3 is TGTGCCATCAGTGAAAGGAGGGATGAGCAGTTCTTC.

The J gene is TRBJ2-1, the V gene TRBV15, with D unresolved. The CDR3 totals 14 residues. The germline V gene encodes CDR1 LNHNV and CDR2 YYDKDF (reference sequence). The V end was cut by 4 bases, the J end by 9 bases, with 16 bases between. The CDR3 sequence is CATSTESLYTEQFF. CDR3 coding DNA: TGTGCCACCAGCACAGAATCATTGTATACTGAGCAGTTCTTC.

This clonotype was recorded once. This chain uses TRBV4-2 with TRBJ2-3; D possibly matches TRBD1 or TRBD2 (6 bases each). From germline, CDR1 is LGHNA and CDR2 YNFKEQ. V lost 1 base to trimming and J lost 6 bases, with 14 bases between them. This CDR3 contains 15 residues. The CDR3 DNA is TGTGCCAGCAGCCAAGCGGGGGCCGGCGTGGATACGCAGTATTTT. Amino acid sequence: CASSQAGAGVDTQYF.

The chain links TRBV27 to TRBJ2-5, with D uncertain. This CDR3 region has 13 residues. CDR1 and CDR2 (germline): MNHEY, SMNVEV (reference sequence). V was shortened by 4 bases and J by 4 bases, with 10 bases between the two germline ends. CDR3 DNA: TGTGCCAGCAGTTGGCCGGGTTCAGAGACCCAGTACTTC. This sequence encodes CASSWPGSETQYF.

The chain is built from TRBV24-1 and TRBJ1-5; the D is unclear. Germline assignment: CDR1 KGHDR and CDR2 SFDVKD. Trimming removed 5 bases at V and 1 base at J, with 8 bases between. The CDR3 totals 14 residues. The CDR3 sequence is CATSAHDSNQPQHF. In DNA, the CDR3 is TGTGCCACCAGTGCCCATGACAGCAATCAGCCCCAGCATTTT.

V and J are TRBV29-1 and TRBJ2-5; D perhaps matches TRBD1 (5 bases). The CDR3 spans 15 residues. CDR1 SQVTM and CDR2 ANQGSEA come from the germline V gene. V lost 0 bases to trimming and J lost 0 bases, with 11 bases between them. The CDR3 sequence is CSVEELGAYQETQYF. CDR3 coding DNA: TGCAGCGTTGAAGAGTTAGGGGCGTACCAAGAGACCCAGTACTTC.

This chain joins TRBV29-1 and TRBJ1-4; 9 nucleotides line up with TRBD1. V gave up 7 bases and J gave up 8 bases; unmatched junction bases: 8. The germline V gene has CDR1 SQVTM and CDR2 ANQGSEA. The CDR3 has 13 residues. The CDR3 DNA reads as TGCAGCGCTCTAGGGACAGGGAAAGAAAAACTGTTTTTT. This sequence encodes CSALGTGKEKLFF. Supplemented by reference TRBV29-1 and TRBJ1-4, the full variable domain reads SAVISQKPSRDICQRGTSLTIQCQVDSQVTMMFWYRQQPGQSLTLIATANQGSEATYESGFVIDKFPISRPNLTFSTLTVSNMSPEDSSIYLCSALGTGKEKLFFGSGTQLSVL.

The chain uses TRBV12-3 or TRBV12-4 and TRBJ2-3; 11 nucleotides align to TRBD2. After removal of 4 bases from V and 5 bases from J, the junction contained 8 bases not matched to a gene. This CDR3 region has 16 residues. CDR3 loop: CASSSNSGGAEDTQYF. The CDR3 DNA is TGTGCCAGCAGTTCGAATAGCGGGGGGGCGGAAGATACGCAGTATTTT.

The chain recombines TRBV7-3 with TRBJ1-1; 9 bases agree with TRBD1. CDR1 and CDR2 from the germline V gene are SGHTA and FQGTGA. Germline trimming cut 3 bases from V and 5 bases from J; bases unmatched to any gene: 10. This CDR3 region has 16 residues. CDR3 nucleotide sequence: TGTGCCAGCAGCTTGGGGAGCGGACAGGGGCAAACTGAAGCTTTCTTT. It is translated as CASSLGSGQGQTEAFF.

The V gene is TRBV4-1, the J gene TRBJ2-5, with a tentative D call TRBD2 (5 bases). Per germline, CDR1 MGHRA and CDR2 YSYEKL. The CDR3 runs to 14 residues. V was shortened by 0 bases and J by 4 bases, with 9 bases between the two germline ends. The CDR3 DNA sequence: TGCGCCAGCAGCCAAGATCGGGGTGGAGAGACCCAGTACTTC. Protein sequence: CASSQDRGGETQYF.

This chain connects TRBV3-1 to TRBJ1-1; TRBD1 might be the D (6 bases). CDR1 is LGHDT, CDR2 YNNKEL, per germline (reference sequence). The germline V and J ends were trimmed by 1 base and 4 bases, with 13 bases remaining between them. The CDR3 loop spans 15 amino acids. CDR3 residues: CASSQVGGLSTEAFF. The DNA for the CDR3 is TGTGCCAGCAGCCAAGTGGGGGGGCTGAGCACTGAAGCTTTCTTT. The complete variable domain, with remaining parts taken from reference TRBV3-1 and TRBJ1-1, reads DTAVSQTPKYLVTQMGNDKSIKCEQNLGHDTMYWYKQDSKKFLKIMFSYNNKELIINETVPNRFSPKSPDKAHLNLHINSLELGDSAVYFCASSQVGGLSTEAFFGQGTRLTVV.

The V gene is TRBV5-1, the J gene TRBJ1-3; the D is unclear. Germline V gene sequence: CDR1 SGHRS, CDR2 YFSETQ. V lost 1 base and J lost 4, with 12 bases in between. The CDR3 length is 15 residues. The CDR3 DNA is TGCGCCAGCAGCTTGATGGGGTTACAAGGAAACACCATATATTTT. It specifies CASSLMGLQGNTIYF.

This sequence joins TRBV2 and TRBJ2-1; no clear D gene. The V gene lost 8 bases and the J gene lost 6 bases, with 17 bases spanning the gap. The germline gives CDR1 SNHLY, CDR2 FYNNEI. The CDR3 totals 14 residues. CDR3 sequence: CASVKESMGNEQFF. The CDR3 bases are TGTGCCAGCGTAAAGGAGTCGATGGGCAATGAGCAGTTCTTC. The full variable domain, completed using reference TRBV2 and TRBJ2-1, is EPEVTQTPSHQVTQMGQEVILRCVPISNHLYFYWYRQILGQKVEFLVSFYNNEISEKSEIFDDQFSVERPDGSNFTLKIRSTKLEDSAMYFCASVKESMGNEQFFGPGTRLTVL.

The chain has TRBV7-9 and TRBJ1-5, with D tentatively TRBD1 (5 bases). V dropped 5 bases and J dropped 7 bases, with 15 bases sitting between them. The CDR3 length is 14 residues. The germline CDR1 and CDR2 sequences are SEHNR and FQNEAQ (reference sequence). The CDR3 sequence is CASSHSGTGQPQHF. CDR3 DNA: TGTGCCAGCAGCCACAGCGGGACGGGACAGCCCCAGCATTTT. Looking up the rest from reference TRBV7-9 and TRBJ1-5 gives the full variable domain: DTGVSQNPRHKITKRGQNVTFRCDPISEHNRLYWYRQTLGQGPEFLTYFQNEAQLEKSRLLSDRFSAERPKGSFSTLEIQRTEQGDSAMYLCASSHSGTGQPQHFGDGTRLSIL.

The rearrangement uses TRBV4-2 and TRBJ2-5; D possibly corresponds to TRBD2 (6 bases). V lost 0 bases to trimming and J lost 5 bases, with 13 bases between them. This CDR3 has 15 amino acids. The germline V gene has CDR1 LGHNA and CDR2 YNFKEQ. The CDR3 coding sequence is TGTGCCAGCAGCCAAGATCGGCTAGCGTTGGAGACCCAGTACTTC. Translating it yields CASSQDRLALETQYF.

The chain links TRBV4-1 to TRBJ2-2, with 9 bases aligning to TRBD2. The V gene's germline CDR1 is MGHRA and CDR2 YSYEKL. The CDR3 consists of 14 residues. V gave up 3 bases and J gave up 6 bases; unmatched junction bases: 2. CDR3 region: CASSQRGGSGELFF. As DNA, the CDR3 is TGCGCCAGCAGCCAGCGGGGGGGCTCCGGGGAGCTGTTTTTT.

The chain links TRBV3-1 to TRBJ1-6, with no clear D. The CDR3 spans 13 residues. V was clipped by 0 bases and J by 13 bases, with 10 bases between them. The germline CDR1 and CDR2 sequences are LGHDT and YNNKEL (reference sequence). The CDR3, as DNA: TGTGCCAGCAGCCAAGAAAAATGGGTCCCCCTCCACTTT. As protein: CASSQEKWVPLHF.

The V call is TRBV29-1, the J call TRBJ2-7; D ambiguous. V lost 7 bases, J lost 0 bases, and 4 bases lay in between. This CDR3 is 10 amino acids long. Looked up from germline, CDR1 is SQVTM and CDR2 is ANQGSEA. For the CDR3, the DNA is TGCAGCGAAATCTCCTACGAGCAGTACTTC. This encodes CSEISYEQYF.